This entry describes one T cell receptor (beta chain). Its antigen is unknown. No qualities accompany the bases; no much larger clone lies one base away. The sample comes from a study of graft-versus-host responses after intestinal transplantation (dated by TCRdb to 2020 to 2022). Regarding the research as a whole: Recipients received multivisceral, liver-intestinal, or isolated intestinal transplants. Every recipient was given anti-thymocyte globulin induction, then maintenance tacrolimus and steroids for 2 to 3 years. After intestinal transplantation, graft-versus-host and host-versus-graft alloreactive T cell clones in the graft, circulation and bone marrow were tracked using bulk TCR-beta CDR3 sequencing. Alloreactive clones were identified by sequencing pre-transplant mixed lymphocyte reaction products and comparing these products with unstimulated pre-transplant donor and recipient T cells. The cohort enrolled 20 to 30 intestinal transplant recipients, one of whom was a retransplant, and 3 patients without pretransplant specimens were excluded. Donor T cell macrochimerism was defined as a peak of at least 4% donor T cells among recipient peripheral blood mononuclear cells. Rather than going through the commercial service, samples from a few later patients were sequenced in-house on an Illumina MiSeq and processed with MiXCR.

CDR1 and CDR2 (SGHRS, YFSETQ) derive from the germline V gene. V gives up 6 bases and J gives up 1 base, and the segment between their germline ends measures 10 bases. Spanning cysteine to phenylalanine, the CDR3 consists of 13 amino acids. Only the CDR3 region is kept as DNA, spanning 39 bases read in frame from base 1. The time point label, read with the paper, signifies: cells obtained before transplantation from donor or recipient. CD3+CD4+ and CD3+CD8+ populations were FACS-sorted from unstimulated pre-transplant donor and recipient cells taken from spleen or lymph nodes. The receptor library was made with the immunoSEQ multiplex PCR assay. In most patients, genomic DNA was isolated using the Qiagen DNeasy Blood and Tissue Kit and sent frozen to Adaptive Biotechnologies for TCR sequencing. For most patients, high-throughput TCR-beta CDR3 sequencing of genomic DNA was performed by Adaptive Biotechnologies. The original pipeline was this. TCR sequencing data were retrieved from Adaptive's ImmunoSEQ software for 18 patients, whereas a few other patients were processed with MiXCR and VDJtools. To correct CD4 versus CD8 sorting errors, sequences present in both subsets at a frequency ratio below 5:1 were removed. CDR3 nucleotide sequences shared by donor and recipient were removed because the origin of these sequences could not be assigned. To be classed as alloreactive, a clone needed at least 2-fold expansion over unstimulated cells and a minimum CFSE-low frequency of 0.002% (template counts) or 0.001% (read counts). Clones were considered mappable if detected in sequenced pre-transplant spleen, lymph node, or MLR CFSE-low populations of the donor or recipient. The cumulative frequency of alloreactive clones was calculated as a percentage of all sequences, weighted by copy number. TCRdb holds this immuneACCESS table with in-frame rearrangements only. Some clones are missing; in checked studies, unresolved V genes explain under half, and the rest has no known cause. The D gene and trimming were derived from the DNA, and the V and J assignments and clone size from that table. Within this sample are fewer than 150,000 clones, with about 92% of them counted one time only. The top ten hold roughly 0.15% of the sample.

What the study reported, not specific to this receptor: GvH clones were found in recipient bone marrow, and some of the GvH clones appeared earlier in ileal mucosa or blood, which is consistent with an intestinal mucosal origin. Peak levels of circulating GvH clones were associated with declines in HvG clones early after transplant. Conclusions were limited by the relatively low number and heterogeneity of intestinal transplant patients. Patients with donor T cell macrochimerism had high GvH to HvG T cell clonal ratios in their allografts.

The sample here was unstimulated CD4+ T cells sorted from spleen or lymph node cells, taken before intestinal transplant. The chain links TRBV5-1 with TRBJ1-1, with the identity of the D gene unclear. The receptor was isolated from a human donor who received an intestinal transplant. The CDR3 protein: CASKGRENTEAFF. The sequenced DNA: TGCGCCAGCAAGGGCCGAGAGAACACTGAAGCTTTCTTT.